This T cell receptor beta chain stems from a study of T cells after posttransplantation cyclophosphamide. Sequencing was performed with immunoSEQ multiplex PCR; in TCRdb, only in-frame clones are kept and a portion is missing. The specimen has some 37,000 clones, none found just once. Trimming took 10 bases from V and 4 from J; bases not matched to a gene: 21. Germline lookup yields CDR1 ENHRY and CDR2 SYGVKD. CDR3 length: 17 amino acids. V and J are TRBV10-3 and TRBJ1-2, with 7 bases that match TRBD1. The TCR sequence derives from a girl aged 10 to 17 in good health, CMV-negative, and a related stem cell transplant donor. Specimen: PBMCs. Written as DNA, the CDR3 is TGTGCCACCACTACAGGGGAAGGGATTGGCTTGGGCTATGGCTACACCTTC. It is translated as CATTTGEGIGLGYGYTF.